The present T cell receptor beta chain was sequenced within a study of T-cell reconstitution after alpha-beta-depleted transplantation in children. Unique molecular identifiers were used to barcode this TCRbeta library. TCRdb redid the calling of the PCR reads with MiXCR, one entry per CDR3 protein. The sample has fewer than 200,000 distinct CDR3 sequences; less than 8% are singletons. The V end was cut by 8 bases, the J end by 4 bases, with 5 bases between. Per the germline V gene, CDR1 is ENHRY and CDR2 is SYGVKD. This CDR3 contains 10 residues. This clonotype occurred many times. The V gene is TRBV10-3, the J gene TRBJ2-5, with D perhaps matching TRBD2 (5 bases). The input for sequencing was PBMCs from the stem cell graft donor, taken from the stem cell graft. The origin of this receptor is a human donor who donated a stem cell graft to a child with Wiskott-Aldrich syndrome. The DNA for the CDR3 is TGTGCCATCCGGGGAGAGACCCAGTACTTC. This sequence encodes CAIRGETQYF.